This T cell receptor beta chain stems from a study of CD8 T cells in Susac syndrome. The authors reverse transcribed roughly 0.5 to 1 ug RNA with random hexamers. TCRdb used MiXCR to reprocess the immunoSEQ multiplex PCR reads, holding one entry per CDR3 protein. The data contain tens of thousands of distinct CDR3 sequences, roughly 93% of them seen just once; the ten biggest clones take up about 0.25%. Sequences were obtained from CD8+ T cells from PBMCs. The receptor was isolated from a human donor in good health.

The CDR3 DNA follows: TGTGCCAGCAGCTCAACTAGGGGAGCGGGAGCGGTATGGGAGCAGTTCTTC. This encodes CASSSTRGAGAVWEQFF. This chain joins TRBV9 and TRBJ2-1; 8 positions match TRBD2. The V gene's germline CDR1 is SGDLS and CDR2 YYNGEE. This CDR3 has 17 residues. Germline trimming cut 4 bases from V and 10 bases from J; bases unmatched to any gene: 19.